The 11 T cell receptor beta chains given below trace back to one sample, sequenced in a study of blood T cell repertoires in COVID-19 (dated by TCRdb to the early 2020s). The protocol used for the library was the immunoSEQ multiplex PCR assay. TCRdb took this table from immuneACCESS and kept in-frame rearrangements with V and J called. Such tables lack part of the clones; where checked against another copy, unresolved V genes explain under half of the gap, and the rest is unexplained. The table for this sample lists fewer than 80,000 clones; over 60% of them were counted only once. The ten largest account for approximately 5.3% of the sample. The sequenced sample consisted of peripheral blood. These receptor sequences come from a human donor in a cohort sampled during active COVID-19.

J is TRBJ1-6 and V is TRBV30; possible D gene TRBD1, 6 bases. Trimming removed 4 bases at V and 3 bases at J, with 10 bases between. The CDR3 runs to 14 residues. From germline, CDR1 is GTSNPN and CDR2 SVGIG (reference sequence). This CDR3 is CAWTGANYNSPLHF. The DNA of the CDR3 is TGTGCCTGGACAGGGGCAAACTATAATTCACCCCTCCACTTT.

The V call is TRBV5-6, the J call TRBJ1-4, with D unclear. V lost 3 bases and J 10 bases, leaving 19 bases between the germline ends. The germline V gene encodes CDR1 SGHDT and CDR2 YYEEEE. The CDR3 consists of 15 residues. The CDR3 DNA sequence: TGTGCCAGCAGCTCGCCGGGAAGCGTCATTGGAAAACTGTTTTTT. It encodes CASSSPGSVIGKLFF.

The CDR3 bases are TGCAGCGTTGGCACAGGGGCCACCGGGGAGCTGTTTTTT. Translated, it gives CSVGTGATGELFF. The chain combines TRBV29-1 with TRBJ2-2; 7 bases are shared with TRBD1. The junction had 3 bases not matched to a gene; V was cut back by 4 bases and J by 4 bases. The CDR3 sequence is 13 residues long. Germline V gene sequence: CDR1 SQVTM, CDR2 ANQGSEA.

This chain connects TRBV3-1 (or the pseudogene TRBV3-2) to TRBJ2-1; perhaps TRBD1 as D (5 bases). Germline V gives CDR1 LGHDT, CDR2 YNNKEL (reference sequence). Trimming removed 3 bases from V and 9 bases from J, with 12 bases in between. This CDR3 spans 13 amino acids. The CDR3, as DNA: TGTGCCAGCAGCCATTTGACAGAAGGTGAGCAGTTCTTC. Translating gives CASSHLTEGEQFF.

About this clone: The junction departs from germline at one end; a sequencing error may be responsible. This rearrangement joins TRBV29-1 to TRBJ2-7, with 9 nucleotides matching TRBD2. Germline V CDR1 and CDR2: SQVTM, ANQGSEA. The CDR3 runs to 13 residues. The CDR3 here is CSVEEGAGGPLDF. The CDR3, as DNA: TGCAGCGTTGAAGAAGGTGCGGGGGGGCCATTGGACTTC.

The rearrangement links TRBV5-1 to TRBJ2-1; TRBD2 agrees at 7 bases. Germline V CDR1 and CDR2: SGHRS, YFSETQ. The junction had 9 bases not matched to a gene; V was cut back by 2 bases and J by 10 bases. The CDR3 is 14 amino acids. CDR3 residues: CASSLPVGEGEQFF. Written as DNA, the CDR3 is TGCGCCAGCAGCTTACCCGTCGGGGAGGGAGAGCAGTTCTTC. Drawing the rest from reference TRBV5-1 and TRBJ2-1, the complete variable domain is KAGVTQTPRYLIKTRGQQVTLSCSPISGHRSVSWYQQTPGQGLQFLFEYFSETQRNKGNFPGRFSGRQFSNSRSEMNVSTLELGDSALYLCASSLPVGEGEQFFGPGTRLTVL.

The genes are TRBV6-4 and TRBJ2-2, with 7 bases identical to TRBD1. With 6 bases clipped from V and 0 bases from J, the junction kept 1 base outside the gene matches. Germline lookup yields CDR1 MRHNA and CDR2 SNTAGT. This CDR3 contains 14 residues. The DNA for the CDR3 is TGTGCCAGCAGGGGGACAGCGAACACCGGGGAGCTGTTTTTT. It yields the protein CASRGTANTGELFF.

V usage is TRBV2 and J usage is TRBJ1-4, with 7 bases fitting TRBD1. This CDR3 has 15 residues. Germline lookup yields CDR1 SNHLY and CDR2 FYNNEI. The ends lost 1 base at V and 6 bases at J; junction bases unmatched: 5. CDR3 DNA: TGTGCCAGCAGTGAAGAAGGGGGCCCCGATGAAAAACTGTTTTTT. Translated, it gives CASSEEGGPDEKLFF. The whole variable domain, filled in from reference TRBV2 and TRBJ1-4, reads EPEVTQTPSHQVTQMGQEVILRCVPISNHLYFYWYRQILGQKVEFLVSFYNNEISEKSEIFDDQFSVERPDGSNFTLKIRSTKLEDSAMYFCASSEEGGPDEKLFFGSGTQLSVL.

This clone has a handful of counts. The chain combines TRBV27 with TRBJ1-6; D uncertain. V was pared by 4 bases and J by 1 base, with 8 bases between. Germline-derived CDR1 and CDR2 are MNHEY and SMNVEV (reference sequence). This CDR3 is 15 amino acids long. The CDR3 sequence: CASSSPGSYNSPLHF. CDR3 nucleotide sequence: TGTGCCAGCAGTTCTCCGGGTTCCTATAATTCACCCCTCCACTTT.

This clone was counted between two and nine times. The genes are TRBV11-2 and TRBJ2-7; 9 positions agree with TRBD2. Germline values: CDR1 SGHAT, CDR2 FQNNGV. V lost 1 base, J lost 4 bases, and 5 bases stayed unmatched. This CDR3 contains 15 residues. The CDR3: CASSLASGVRYEQYF. CDR3 in DNA: TGTGCCAGCAGCTTAGCTAGCGGGGTGCGTTACGAGCAGTACTTC.

The gene calls are TRBV6-2 or TRBV6-3 and TRBJ2-7, with 8 bases fitting TRBD1. In germline, CDR1 is MNHEY, CDR2 SVGEGT. V shed 5 bases and J 0 bases; nucleotides not matched to a gene: 9. This CDR3 spans 16 amino acids. The CDR3 protein is CASSLLGQGISYEQYF. The CDR3 DNA reads TGTGCCAGCAGTCTGCTCGGACAGGGAATCTCCTACGAGCAGTACTTC.